The 30 T cell receptor beta chains below all came from one sample that was sequenced in a study of blood T cell repertoires in COVID-19. The table came from immunoSEQ multiplex PCR; TCRdb's copy has only in-frame clones and leaves some out. The table lists more than 55,000 clones, 80% to 90% of them singletons, with around 8% in the top ten. Sequenced: peripheral blood. These receptor sequences come from a human donor with active COVID-19. The donor label of this sample is uncertain.

This chain uses TRBV3-1 (or the pseudogene TRBV3-2) with TRBJ2-4; TRBD2 aligns across 12 bases. The CDR3 contains 18 residues. V shed 5 bases and J 0 bases; nucleotides not matched to a gene: 8. Germline V gene lookup returns CDR1 LGHDT and CDR2 YNNKEL (reference sequence). DNA for the CDR3: TGTGCCAGCAGCAGACGACTAGCGGGAGACCTAGCCAAAAACATTCAGTACTTC. Translating gives CASSRRLAGDLAKNIQYF.

The CDR3 spells CASSLAGLAITGELFF. The CDR3 DNA reads TGTGCCAGCAGCTTAGCGGGACTAGCGATCACCGGGGAGCTGTTTTTT. This chain links TRBV7-2 with TRBJ2-2; 10 bases are shared with TRBD2. The CDR3 totals 16 residues. In germline, CDR1 is SGHTA, CDR2 FQGNSA. V trimming: 0 bases; J trimming: 4 bases; junction bases outside the gene matches: 2.

The gene calls are TRBV7-2 and TRBJ1-1; 7 positions match TRBD1. Germline V gene sequence: CDR1 SGHTA, CDR2 FQGNSA. V was clipped by 4 bases and J by 6 bases; unmatched bases: 2. This CDR3 is 12 amino acids long. In nucleotides, the CDR3 is TGTGCCAGCAGCTCAACAGGGGCTGAAGCTTTCTTT. This sequence encodes CASSSTGAEAFF. The full variable domain, in which reference TRBV7-2 and TRBJ1-1 provide the parts outside the CDR3, is GAGVSQSPSNKVTEKGKDVELRCDPISGHTALYWYRQSLGQGLEFLIYFQGNSAPDKSGLPSDRFSAERTGGSVSTLTIQRTQQEDSAVYLCASSSTGAEAFFGQGTRLTVV.

The chain has TRBV14 and TRBJ2-7; D perhaps matches TRBD1 (7 bases). The length of the CDR3 is 14 residues. Trimming cost V 6 bases and J 2 bases, with 14 bases left between them. CDR1 is SGHDN, CDR2 FVKESK, per germline. CDR3 in DNA: TGTGCCAGCAGGCGGGGCCAGGGGGCCTACGAGCAGTACTTC. It is translated as CASRRGQGAYEQYF. Full variable domain (missing parts from reference TRBV14 and TRBJ2-7): EAGVTQFPSHSVIEKGQTVTLRCDPISGHDNLYWYRRVMGKEIKFLLHFVKESKQDESGMPNNRFLAERTGGTYSTLKVQPAELEDSGVYFCASRRGQGAYEQYFGPGTRLTVT.

The chain couples TRBV7-2 to TRBJ2-7, with 12 bases identical to TRBD2. This CDR3 contains 15 residues. Looked up from germline, CDR1 is SGHTA and CDR2 is FQGNSA. The junction had 4 bases not matched to a gene; V was cut back by 4 bases and J by 3 bases. CDR3 residues: CASSSSGGAHYEQYF. CDR3 DNA: TGTGCCAGCAGCTCTAGCGGGGGGGCCCACTACGAGCAGTACTTC.

This chain uses TRBV30 with TRBJ2-5; D not resolved. Germline V CDR1 and CDR2: GTSNPN, SVGIG (reference sequence). Trimming removed 0 bases at V and 0 bases at J, with 11 bases between. The CDR3 consists of 15 residues. The CDR3 coding sequence is TGTGCCTGGAGTGTACTGGCGGTAAACCAAGAGACCCAGTACTTC. Residues: CAWSVLAVNQETQYF.

This clone was observed a single time. The chain combines TRBV5-1 with TRBJ2-3; 7 nucleotides agree with TRBD1. The length of the CDR3 is 16 residues. CDR1 is SGHRS and CDR2 is YFSETQ in the germline V gene. J lost 0 bases, V lost 0 bases, and 4 bases had no gene match. CDR3 coding DNA: TGCGCCAGCAGCTTGGGGGGACAGAGTAGCACAGATACGCAGTATTTT. Translation gives CASSLGGQSSTDTQYF.

The V gene is TRBV27, the J gene TRBJ2-2, with 9 bases fitting TRBD1. Germline values: CDR1 MNHEY, CDR2 SMNVEV (reference sequence). CDR3 length: 15 residues. V trimming: 5 bases; J trimming: 4 bases; junction bases outside the gene matches: 5. The DNA for the CDR3 is TGTGCCAGCAGTCCGGGACAGGGCGGCACCGGGGAGCTGTTTTTT. Amino acids: CASSPGQGGTGELFF.

The J gene is TRBJ1-5, the V gene TRBV7-6; 10 bases are a match to TRBD1. The J segment lost 2 bases and the V segment lost 5 bases, leaving 3 bases of the junction unmatched. Germline V gene sequence: CDR1 SGHVS, CDR2 FNYEAQ. This CDR3 region has 15 residues. CDR3 DNA sequence: TGTGCCAGCAGCCCGGGGACAGGGGGCAATCAGCCCCAGCATTTT. Translation gives CASSPGTGGNQPQHF.

This clone is a singleton in its sample. This chain links TRBV6-6 with TRBJ2-1; TRBD2 might be the D (5 bases). Germline-derived CDR1 and CDR2 are MNHNY and SVGAGI (reference sequence). This CDR3 has 14 amino acids. The V gene lost 7 bases and the J gene lost 2 bases, with 12 bases spanning the gap. The CDR3 sequence: CASKLATTYNEQFF. The CDR3 DNA reads as TGTGCCAGCAAGCTAGCCACCACCTACAATGAGCAGTTCTTC.

The rearrangement joins TRBV12-3 or TRBV12-4 to TRBJ2-5; TRBD2 matches 8 bases. The CDR3 has 13 residues. J was trimmed by 5 bases and V by 2 bases; bases with no gene match: 1. The CDR3 sequence: CASSLPGGETQYF. The CDR3, as DNA: TGTGCCAGCAGTTTACCGGGAGGGGAGACCCAGTACTTC.

V usage is TRBV5-1 and J usage is TRBJ1-4; TRBD1 matches 7 bases. J was trimmed by 4 bases and V by 0 bases; bases with no gene match: 3. The CDR3 runs 15 residues. Germline V gene sequence: CDR1 SGHRS, CDR2 YFSETQ. CDR3 nucleotides: TGCGCCAGCAGCTTGGGGGGACAGCTTAATGAAAAACTGTTTTTT. Protein product: CASSLGGQLNEKLFF.

The gene calls are TRBV9 and TRBJ1-4; D is perhaps TRBD1 (5 bases). The ends were cut back, 0 bases at V and 3 bases at J, with 6 bases in the middle. This CDR3 spans 14 amino acids. The V gene's germline CDR1 is SGDLS and CDR2 YYNGEE. CDR3 amino acids: CASSVDRSNEKLFF. The CDR3 DNA reads as TGTGCCAGCAGCGTAGACAGGTCTAATGAAAAACTGTTTTTT.

The rearrangement links TRBV5-1 to TRBJ2-1; a possible D gene is TRBD2 (6 bases). CDR3 size: 14 residues. Germline loops: CDR1 SGHRS, CDR2 YFSETQ. Trimming shortened V by 5 bases and J by 1 base, and 10 bases separated the two germline ends. CDR3 sequence reads: CASRIAGSYNEQFF. CDR3 in DNA: TGCGCCAGCAGAATTGCGGGATCCTACAATGAGCAGTTCTTC.

The chain carries TRBV10-1 and TRBJ2-5, with D possibly matching TRBD1 (7 bases). In germline, CDR1 is WNHNN, CDR2 SYGVQD (reference sequence). The CDR3 spans 15 residues. Trimming left V 4 bases short and J 5 bases short, with 17 bases between. The CDR3 region is CASSGQQGRQETQYF. CDR3 nucleotides: TGCGCCAGCAGTGGACAACAGGGGAGGCAGGAGACCCAGTACTTC.

CDR3 sequence: CASSFSGLSSYEQYF. CDR3 bases: TGTGCCAGCAGTTTTTCGGGGTTGAGCTCCTACGAGCAGTACTTC. The chain links TRBV28 to TRBJ2-7, with a tentative D call TRBD2 (5 bases). V lost 3 bases and J lost 0, with 12 bases in between. There are 15 residues in the CDR3. CDR1 is MDHEN, CDR2 SYDVKM, per germline. The complete variable domain, with remaining parts taken from reference TRBV28 and TRBJ2-7, reads DVKVTQSSRYLVKRTGEKVFLECVQDMDHENMFWYRQDPGLGLRLIYFSYDVKMKEKGDIPEGYSVSREKKERFSLILESASTNQTSMYLCASSFSGLSSYEQYFGPGTRLTVT.

The rearrangement links TRBV5-5 to TRBJ2-3; 8 nucleotides match TRBD2. Germline V gene sequence: CDR1 SGHKS, CDR2 YYEKEE (reference sequence). With 5 bases clipped from V and 2 bases from J, the junction kept 4 bases outside the gene matches. The CDR3 runs 14 residues. CDR3 loop: CASRLLAVTDTQYF. The CDR3 coding sequence is TGTGCCAGCAGGTTACTAGCGGTCACAGATACGCAGTATTTT.

V is TRBV6-6 and J is TRBJ2-3; the match to TRBD2 covers 7 bases. CDR1 and CDR2 from the germline V gene are MNHNY and SVGAGI (reference sequence). The CDR3 is 15 residues long. After removal of 6 bases from V and 3 bases from J, the junction contained 9 bases not matched to a gene. The CDR3 spells CASSSGSGKTDTQYF. DNA for the CDR3: TGTGCCAGCAGCTCCGGGAGCGGGAAAACAGATACGCAGTATTTT.

The chain uses TRBV7-8 and TRBJ2-7; perhaps TRBD2 as D (5 bases). Germline V gene data show CDR1 as SGHVS and CDR2 as FQNEAQ. V gave up 5 bases and J gave up 7 bases, with 24 bases separating them. This CDR3 is built from 16 residues. The CDR3 bases are TGTGCCAGCAGCGCCCCCCTCCGTTTGGGTCCGGGAGAGCAGTACTTC. It encodes CASSAPLRLGPGEQYF.

This sequence joins TRBV7-2 and TRBJ2-3; D remains unclear. Between the trimmed V and J ends, which lost 1 base and 4 bases, there was a span of 9 bases. There are 14 residues in the CDR3. Germline loops: CDR1 SGHTA, CDR2 FQGNSA. The CDR3 nucleotides are TGTGCCAGCAGCTTAGGACCTAGTGCAGATACGCAGTATTTT. Encoded protein: CASSLGPSADTQYF.

In its sample, this clone was seen once. The DNA of the CDR3 is TGCAGCGTCAGAAGGACGACAGGGGGGAACACTGAAGCTTTCTTT. Encoded protein: CSVRRTTGGNTEAFF. The chain carries TRBV29-1 and TRBJ1-1; 9 positions agree with TRBD1. V dropped 6 bases and J dropped 1; count of bases not matched to a gene: 9. Germline assignment: CDR1 SQVTM and CDR2 ANQGSEA. The CDR3 is made up of 15 amino acids.

The rearrangement uses TRBV25-1 and TRBJ2-7; TRBD2 might be the D (6 bases). The CDR3 runs to 14 residues. CDR1 and CDR2 from the germline V gene are MGHDK and SYGVNS. The V and J ends lost 8 bases and 5 bases respectively, with 19 bases between them. The CDR3 protein is CASSPHRGKDEQYF. Here the CDR3 DNA reads TGTGCCAGCTCCCCCCACCGCGGGAAGGACGAGCAGTACTTC.

The chain recombines TRBV6-6 with TRBJ1-4; perhaps TRBD1 as D (5 bases). Germline CDR1 and CDR2: MNHNY and SVGAGI (reference sequence). The CDR3 is 14 residues long. Trimming removed 4 bases at V and 7 bases at J, with 13 bases between. The CDR3 DNA reads TGTGCCAGCAGTTCTTTAGGGGTCCGTGAAAAACTGTTTTTT. It translates to CASSSLGVREKLFF.

The chain recombines TRBV4-2 with TRBJ2-7, with 7 bases matching TRBD2. Germline V gene lookup returns CDR1 LGHNA and CDR2 YNFKEQ. This CDR3 contains 17 residues. V was pared by 1 base and J by 2 bases, with 11 bases of the junction left unmatched. CDR3 DNA sequence: TGTGCCAGCAGCCAAGTCCCTCCAGGACGGGGGGCCTACGAGCAGTACTTC. It specifies CASSQVPPGRGAYEQYF.

This chain connects TRBV29-1 to TRBJ2-2, with D possibly being TRBD2 (6 bases). V was shortened by 3 bases and J by 4 bases, with 9 bases between the two germline ends. This CDR3 contains 13 residues. Looked up from germline, CDR1 is SQVTM and CDR2 is ANQGSEA. CDR3 DNA: TGCAGCGTTGATGGACTATCCACCGGGGAGCTGTTTTTT. Translating it yields CSVDGLSTGELFF.

The genes are TRBV6-2 or TRBV6-3 and TRBJ2-2; D is undetermined. Trimming shortened V by 5 bases and J by 4 bases, and 8 bases separated the two germline ends. Germline CDR1 and CDR2: MNHEY and SVGEGT. This CDR3 is 13 amino acids long. The CDR3 here is CASSRDVTGELFF. The CDR3 bases are TGTGCCAGCAGTCGCGATGTCACCGGGGAGCTGTTTTTT.

This clone is a singleton in its sample. The V gene is TRBV19, the J gene TRBJ1-5; tentatively, D is TRBD1 (6 bases). Germline CDR1 is LNHDA and CDR2 is SQIVND (reference sequence). The length of the CDR3 is 14 residues. V was shortened by 4 bases and J by 4 bases, with 11 bases between the two germline ends. CDR3 in DNA: TGTGCCAGTAGTACACAGGGCCGGAATCAGCCCCAGCATTTT. Residues: CASSTQGRNQPQHF.

This clone was observed a single time. This chain uses TRBV19 with TRBJ1-5; weak D call: TRBD1 (6 bases). Trimming took 5 bases from V and 0 from J, leaving 11 bases between them. The CDR3 consists of 15 residues. Germline CDR1 reads LNHDA; CDR2 reads SQIVND (reference sequence). For the CDR3, the DNA is TGTGCCAGTAGTGAGGGACAACTTAGCAATCAGCCCCAGCATTTT. Translated, it gives CASSEGQLSNQPQHF.

The rearrangement links TRBV7-9 to TRBJ1-2; D perhaps matches TRBD1 (6 bases). This CDR3 spans 13 amino acids. Germline V gene sequence: CDR1 SEHNR, CDR2 FQNEAQ (reference sequence). Trimming took off 1 base at V and 6 bases at J, with 9 bases between the two ends. CDR3 region: CASSLVTGNGYTF. CDR3 DNA sequence: TGTGCCAGCAGCTTAGTTACAGGGAATGGCTACACCTTC.

CDR3 sequence (DNA): TGTGCCAGCAGCCTTTTTGGCGGGGGGGGGTACGAGCAGTACTTC. This gives the protein CASSLFGGGGYEQYF. The J gene is TRBJ2-7, the V gene TRBV11-2, with 9 bases identical to TRBD2. CDR1 and CDR2 (germline): SGHAT, FQNNGV. Trimming at V came to 5 bases and at J to 4 bases, leaving 9 bases not matched to a gene. The CDR3 consists of 15 residues.